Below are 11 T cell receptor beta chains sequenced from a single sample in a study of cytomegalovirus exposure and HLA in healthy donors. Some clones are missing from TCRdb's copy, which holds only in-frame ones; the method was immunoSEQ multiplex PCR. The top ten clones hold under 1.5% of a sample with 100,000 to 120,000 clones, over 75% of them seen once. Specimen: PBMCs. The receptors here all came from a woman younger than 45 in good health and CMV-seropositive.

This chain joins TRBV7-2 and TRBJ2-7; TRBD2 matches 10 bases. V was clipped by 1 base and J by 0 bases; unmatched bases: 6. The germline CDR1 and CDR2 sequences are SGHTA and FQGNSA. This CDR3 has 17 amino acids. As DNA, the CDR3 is TGTGCCAGCAGCTTAGAGCGGGAGGGCCACGTCTCCTACGAGCAGTACTTC. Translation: CASSLEREGHVSYEQYF.

CDR3 amino acids: CASSHRTNTEAFF. DNA of the CDR3: TGCGCCAGCAGCCACAGAACCAACACTGAAGCTTTCTTT. The chain links TRBV5-1 to TRBJ1-1; no clear D gene. CDR3 length equals 13 residues. V lost 4 bases to trimming and J lost 2 bases, with 9 bases between them. Germline V gives CDR1 SGHRS, CDR2 YFSETQ.

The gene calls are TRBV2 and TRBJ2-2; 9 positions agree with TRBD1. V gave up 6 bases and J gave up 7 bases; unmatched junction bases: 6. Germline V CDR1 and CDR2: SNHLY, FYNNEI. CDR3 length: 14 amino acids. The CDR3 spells CASRSTGGFGELFF. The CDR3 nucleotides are TGTGCCAGCAGGTCGACAGGGGGTTTCGGGGAGCTGTTTTTT.

The CDR3 DNA follows: TGCGCCAGCAGCTTGATACCGGGACTAGCGGGGGGGCTATCCTACAATGAGCAGTTCTTC. This translates into CASSLIPGLAGGLSYNEQFF. V usage is TRBV5-1 and J usage is TRBJ2-1, with TRBD2 matching 16 bases. The V gene's germline CDR1 is SGHRS and CDR2 YFSETQ. V lost 1 base and J lost 1; bases outside the gene matches: 8. CDR3 length: 20 amino acids.

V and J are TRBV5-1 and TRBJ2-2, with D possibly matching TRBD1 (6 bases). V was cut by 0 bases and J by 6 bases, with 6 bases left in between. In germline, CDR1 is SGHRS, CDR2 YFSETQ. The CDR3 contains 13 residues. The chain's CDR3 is CASSLEGAGELFF. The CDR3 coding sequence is TGCGCCAGCAGCTTGGAGGGGGCCGGGGAGCTGTTTTTT. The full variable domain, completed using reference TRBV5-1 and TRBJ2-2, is KAGVTQTPRYLIKTRGQQVTLSCSPISGHRSVSWYQQTPGQGLQFLFEYFSETQRNKGNFPGRFSGRQFSNSRSEMNVSTLELGDSALYLCASSLEGAGELFFGEGSRLTVL.

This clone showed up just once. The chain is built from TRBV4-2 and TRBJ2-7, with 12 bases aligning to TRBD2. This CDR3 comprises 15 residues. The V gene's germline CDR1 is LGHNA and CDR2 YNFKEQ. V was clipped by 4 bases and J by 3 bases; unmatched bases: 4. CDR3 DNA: TGTGCCAGCAGCCCCCGGACTAGCGGGATCTACGAGCAGTACTTC. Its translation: CASSPRTSGIYEQYF.

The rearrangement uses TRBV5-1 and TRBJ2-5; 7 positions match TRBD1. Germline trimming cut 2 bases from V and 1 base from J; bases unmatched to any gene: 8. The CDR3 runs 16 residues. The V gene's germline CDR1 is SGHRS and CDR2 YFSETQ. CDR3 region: CASSLRGQTLQETQYF. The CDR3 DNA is TGCGCCAGCAGCTTAAGGGGACAGACGCTCCAAGAGACCCAGTACTTC. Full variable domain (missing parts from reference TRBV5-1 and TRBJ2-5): KAGVTQTPRYLIKTRGQQVTLSCSPISGHRSVSWYQQTPGQGLQFLFEYFSETQRNKGNFPGRFSGRQFSNSRSEMNVSTLELGDSALYLCASSLRGQTLQETQYFGPGTRLLVL.

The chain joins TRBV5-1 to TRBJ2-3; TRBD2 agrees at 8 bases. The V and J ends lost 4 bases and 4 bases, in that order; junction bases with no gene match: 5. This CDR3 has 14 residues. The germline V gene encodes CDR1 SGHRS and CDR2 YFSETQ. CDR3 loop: CASSPGGGPDTQYF. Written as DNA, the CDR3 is TGCGCCAGCAGCCCGGGGGGGGGACCAGATACGCAGTATTTT.

CDR3 coding DNA: TGTGCCTGGAGTGTACGGTCAGGGGATTCACCCCTCCACTTT. Residues: CAWSVRSGDSPLHF. The chain combines TRBV30 with TRBJ1-6, with D tentatively TRBD1 (6 bases). The CDR3 length is 14 residues. Per germline, CDR1 GTSNPN and CDR2 SVGIG (reference sequence). V was clipped by 0 bases and J by 8 bases, with 11 bases between them.

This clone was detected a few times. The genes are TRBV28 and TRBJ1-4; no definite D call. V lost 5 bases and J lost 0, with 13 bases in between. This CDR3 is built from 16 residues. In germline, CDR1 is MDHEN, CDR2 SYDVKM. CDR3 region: CASSPKTYPTNEKLFF. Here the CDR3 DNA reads TGTGCCAGCAGTCCGAAGACATATCCAACTAATGAAAAACTGTTTTTT.

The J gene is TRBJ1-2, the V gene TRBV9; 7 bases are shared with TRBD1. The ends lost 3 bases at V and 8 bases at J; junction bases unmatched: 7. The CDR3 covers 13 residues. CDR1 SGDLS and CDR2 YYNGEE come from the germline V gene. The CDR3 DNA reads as TGTGCCAGCAGCGGTGACAGGGAAGGCGGCTACACCTTC. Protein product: CASSGDREGGYTF.